Listed here are 18 T cell receptor beta chains from one sample, sequenced in a study of naive and memory T cell subsets. The beta constant-region primer was an equimolar mix of two oligonucleotides covering TRBC1 and TRBC2. TCRdb reprocessed the UMI-ligation and nested PCR reads via MiXCR and lists one record per CDR3 protein. The table lists 120,000 to 150,000 distinct CDR3 sequences, approximately 15% of them singletons. Sequenced input: naive CD4+ T cells from blood. These receptors were taken from a human donor in good health.

This clonotype was detected a few times. The chain recombines TRBV10-3 with TRBJ2-5; D is unclear. V was trimmed by 10 bases and J by 1 base, leaving 13 bases between them. The CDR3 sequence is 13 residues long. The germline V gene encodes CDR1 ENHRY and CDR2 SYGVKD. CDR3 protein: CASQGRVQETQYF. In nucleotides, the CDR3 is TGTGCCAGCCAAGGCCGAGTCCAAGAGACCCAGTACTTC.

The rearrangement links TRBV25-1 to TRBJ2-2; no firm D call. The V gene's germline CDR1 is MGHDK and CDR2 SYGVNS. The CDR3 totals 15 residues. V was trimmed by 3 bases and J by 3 bases, leaving 11 bases between them. CDR3 protein: CASSDLRHHTGELFF. The CDR3 DNA is TGTGCCAGCAGTGACTTGCGCCACCACACCGGGGAGCTGTTTTTT.

The chain joins TRBV9 to TRBJ1-6, with TRBD1 matching 7 bases. V was pared by 4 bases and J by 8 bases, with 3 bases of the junction left unmatched. The CDR3 sequence is 13 residues long. Per germline, CDR1 SGDLS and CDR2 YYNGEE. The CDR3 sequence is CASSPQGYSPLHF. For the CDR3, the DNA is TGTGCCAGCAGCCCACAGGGGTATTCACCCCTCCACTTT.

This clonotype was found a few times. J is TRBJ2-5 and V is TRBV7-2, with D possibly being TRBD1 or TRBD2 (6 bases each). The germline gives CDR1 SGHTA, CDR2 FQGNSA. V shed 1 base and J shed 5 bases, with 11 bases lying between them. The CDR3 loop spans 14 amino acids. Here the CDR3 reads CASSLGGAGETQYF. The CDR3 region has the DNA TGTGCCAGCAGCTTAGGGGGGGCGGGGGAGACCCAGTACTTC.

V gene TRBV5-8 combines with J gene TRBJ2-5; 8 nucleotides match TRBD2. V shed 0 bases and J 7 bases; nucleotides not matched to a gene: 11. CDR3 length: 16 amino acids. Germline V lookup: CDR1 SGHTS, CDR2 YDEGEE. CDR3 loop: CASSLEGLLADRTQYF. The CDR3 bases are TGTGCCAGCAGCTTGGAAGGTTTACTAGCGGACAGGACCCAGTACTTC.

This clonotype has more than one count but fewer than ten. This chain's CDR3 is CASPSYGVPPYYNEQFF. DNA of the CDR3: TGTGCCAGCCCGAGTTACGGAGTCCCACCGTACTACAATGAGCAGTTCTTC. The chain carries TRBV12-3 or TRBV12-4 and TRBJ2-1; D unresolved. The CDR3 is 17 residues long. V lost 8 bases to trimming and J lost 3 bases, with 23 bases between them.

This clonotype was seen repeatedly, ten times or more. This chain links TRBV29-1 with TRBJ2-6, with D hard to call. Germline V gives CDR1 SQVTM, CDR2 ANQGSEA. The CDR3 spans 12 residues. Trimming cost V 7 bases and J 0 bases, with 4 bases left between them. CDR3 in amino acids: CSARSGANVLTF. As DNA, the CDR3 is TGCAGCGCGCGCTCTGGGGCCAACGTCCTGACTTTC.

This clonotype was seen only a few times. V usage is TRBV20-1 and J usage is TRBJ2-7; weak D call: TRBD2 (6 bases). The CDR3 sequence is 15 residues long. The germline V gene has CDR1 DFQATT and CDR2 SNEGSKA (reference sequence). V was pared by 1 base and J by 7 bases, with 20 bases between. The DNA for the CDR3 is TGCAGTGCTAGAGCCGACCGGGGGTTCGGTTGGGAGCAGTACTTC. Translation gives CSARADRGFGWEQYF.

The J gene is TRBJ2-1, the V gene TRBV6-1; D is ambiguous. The CDR3 spans 12 residues. Trimming stripped 3 bases from V and 4 bases from J, with 4 bases between. The germline gives CDR1 MNHNS, CDR2 SASEGT. The DNA for the CDR3 is TGTGCCAGCAGTGACCTTTACAATGAGCAGTTCTTC. It translates to CASSDLYNEQFF.

V and J are TRBV5-4 and TRBJ2-1; the match to TRBD2 covers 12 bases. The V and J ends lost 4 bases and 8 bases, in that order; junction bases with no gene match: 16. The CDR3 consists of 18 residues. Germline lookup yields CDR1 SGHNT and CDR2 YYREEE (reference sequence). In DNA form, the CDR3 reads TGTGCCAGCAGCCCCCGACTAGCGGGAGCTAAGGTCGGAGATGAGCAGTTCTTC. As protein: CASSPRLAGAKVGDEQFF. The whole variable domain, filled in from reference TRBV5-4 and TRBJ2-1, reads ETGVTQSPTHLIKTRGQQVTLRCSSQSGHNTVSWYQQALGQGPQFIFQYYREEENGRGNFPPRFSGLQFPNYSSELNVNALELDDSALYLCASSPRLAGAKVGDEQFFGPGTRLTVL.

This clonotype was recorded a few times. The gene calls are TRBV6-5 and TRBJ2-3; D perhaps matches TRBD1 (6 bases). CDR3 size: 16 residues. The V and J ends lost 0 bases and 2 bases respectively, with 12 bases between them. Germline V gene data show CDR1 as MNHEY and CDR2 as SVGAGI. CDR3 loop: CASSYSDRDHTDTQYF. The DNA of the CDR3 is TGTGCCAGCAGTTACTCGGACAGAGATCACACAGATACGCAGTATTTT.

This clonotype was counted ten times or more. The gene calls are TRBV29-1 and TRBJ2-7; D unclear. The germline CDR1 and CDR2 sequences are SQVTM and ANQGSEA. CDR3 size: 12 residues. V lost 0 bases to trimming and J lost 4 bases, with 7 bases between them. CDR3: CSVEDIQYEQYF. The CDR3, as DNA: TGCAGCGTTGAAGATATCCAATACGAGCAGTACTTC.

This clonotype turned up a few times. CDR3: CAWSVQGNEQFF. In DNA form, the CDR3 reads TGTGCCTGGAGTGTACAAGGGAATGAGCAGTTCTTC. This chain joins TRBV30 and TRBJ2-1; no clear D. Trimming shortened V by 0 bases and J by 7 bases, and 7 bases separated the two germline ends. This CDR3 is built from 12 residues. The germline V gene encodes CDR1 GTSNPN and CDR2 SVGIG (reference sequence). The variable domain in full, with the rest retrieved from reference TRBV30 and TRBJ2-1, is SQTIHQWPATLVQPVGSPLSLECTVEGTSNPNLYWYRQAAGRGLQLLFYSVGIGQISSEVPQNLSASRPQDRQFILSSKKLLLSDSGFYLCAWSVQGNEQFFGPGTRLTVL.

This clonotype was picked up many times. The chain recombines TRBV9 with TRBJ2-2; 12 bases line up with TRBD2. V lost 4 bases, J lost 6 bases, and 4 bases stayed unmatched. The CDR3 has 15 residues. Looked up from germline, CDR1 is SGDLS and CDR2 is YYNGEE. The CDR3 coding sequence is TGTGCCAGCAGCCGACTAGCGGGAGCCTCCGGGGAGCTGTTTTTT. Its translation: CASSRLAGASGELFF. Full variable domain (remainder filled in from reference TRBV9 and TRBJ2-2): DSGVTQTPKHLITATGQRVTLRCSPRSGDLSVYWYQQSLDQGLQFLIQYYNGEERAKGNILERFSAQQFPDLHSELNLSSLELGDSALYFCASSRLAGASGELFFGEGSRLTVL.

The V and J genes are TRBV5-1 and TRBJ2-1; TRBD2 aligns across 11 bases. Germline V gives CDR1 SGHRS, CDR2 YFSETQ. This CDR3 has 19 residues. V dropped 2 bases and J dropped 3; count of bases not matched to a gene: 13. Here the CDR3 reads CASSLTGTSGGYLYNEQFF. The CDR3 DNA is TGCGCCAGCAGCTTAACGGGGACTAGCGGAGGATACCTCTACAATGAGCAGTTCTTC.

This clonotype turned up a few times. The chain has TRBV11-2 and TRBJ1-1, with a tentative D call TRBD1 (5 bases). Per the germline V gene, CDR1 is SGHAT and CDR2 is FQNNGV. V lost 1 base, J lost 1 base, and 10 bases lay in between. This CDR3 spans 15 amino acids. The CDR3 region has the DNA TGTGCCAGCAGCTTAGCTGGGGGGACGAACACTGAAGCTTTCTTT. It encodes CASSLAGGTNTEAFF.

The chain combines TRBV6-2 or TRBV6-3 with TRBJ1-1; possibly TRBD1 for D (5 bases). Germline V gene sequence: CDR1 MNHEY, CDR2 SVGEGT. Trimming left V 6 bases short and J 0 bases short, with 11 bases between. This CDR3 has 14 residues. CDR3 DNA sequence: TGTGCCAGCAGGCCCAGGGTAATGAACACTGAAGCTTTCTTT. It codes for CASRPRVMNTEAFF.

A single count supports this clonotype. At one boundary the junction diverges from the germline segment, which might be a read error. The chain has TRBV7-2 and TRBJ2-5; 11 nucleotides match TRBD2. The CDR3 has 15 amino acids. Germline assignment: CDR1 SGHTA and CDR2 FQGNSA. CDR3 sequence reads: CVSSSGLAVQETQYF. CDR3 bases: TGTGTCAGCAGCTCGGGACTAGCGGTCCAAGAGACCCAGTACTTC.